Below, 22 T cell receptor beta chains from the same sample are listed, as sequenced in a study of STAT3 mutations in large granular lymphocyte leukemia. The study's findings and limits: In T-cell large granular lymphocyte leukemia, about half of patients showed multiple immunodominant subclonotypes.

Antigens for these TCRs are unknown. The repertoire was sequenced with immunoSEQ multiplex PCR; TCRdb's copy has only in-frame clones and lacks some. The sample lists approximately 2,500 clones, around 66% occurring once. The sequencing sample was made of peripheral blood mononuclear cells. The source is a man aged 55 to 69 with T-cell large granular lymphocyte leukemia. Some clones in this sample may be carry-over from other donors' samples.

The rearrangement joins TRBV28 to TRBJ1-6; D is possibly TRBD1 (5 bases). From germline, CDR1 is MDHEN and CDR2 SYDVKM. V was pared by 6 bases and J by 15 bases, with 15 bases between. There are 12 residues in the CDR3. CDR3 coding DNA: TGTGCCAGCAGCCCCCCGAGGGGAGGCCTCCACTTT. It specifies CASSPPRGGLHF.

This sequence joins TRBV5-1 and TRBJ2-5; D ambiguous. Germline V gene data show CDR1 as SGHRS and CDR2 as YFSETQ. The CDR3 covers 13 residues. V was clipped by 4 bases and J by 2 bases, with 9 bases between them. The CDR3 DNA reads as TGCGCCAGCAGCAGGAGCACGCAAGAGACCCAGTACTTC. Protein product: CASSRSTQETQYF. Full variable domain (outside the CDR3, taken from reference TRBV5-1 and TRBJ2-5): KAGVTQTPRYLIKTRGQQVTLSCSPISGHRSVSWYQQTPGQGLQFLFEYFSETQRNKGNFPGRFSGRQFSNSRSEMNVSTLELGDSALYLCASSRSTQETQYFGPGTRLLVL.

This chain's CDR3 is CASKSGQRWPQHF. The CDR3 nucleotides are TGCGCCAGCAAATCGGGACAGCGTTGGCCCCAGCATTTT. The chain carries TRBV10-1 and TRBJ1-5; 7 nucleotides line up with TRBD1. The CDR3 totals 13 residues. V dropped 7 bases and J dropped 9; count of bases not matched to a gene: 9. The germline gives CDR1 WNHNN, CDR2 SYGVQD (reference sequence).

The chain links TRBV25-1 to TRBJ1-4; weak D call: TRBD1 (5 bases). Per germline, CDR1 MGHDK and CDR2 SYGVNS. The ends were cut back, 1 base at V and 8 bases at J, with 14 bases in the middle. The CDR3 totals 15 residues. CDR3 sequence (DNA): TGTGCCAGCAGTGAATCGGCAGGGTTTAGAGAAAAACTGTTTTTT. It encodes CASSESAGFREKLFF.

The genes are TRBV5-1 and TRBJ1-2; D might be TRBD1 (5 bases). The CDR3 has 14 amino acids. Trimming stripped 4 bases from V and 0 bases from J, with 10 bases between. Germline-derived CDR1 and CDR2 are SGHRS and YFSETQ. The CDR3 DNA follows: TGCGCCAGCAGCCAGGACACAGCTAACTATGGCTACACCTTC. It encodes CASSQDTANYGYTF.

V and J are TRBV25-1 and TRBJ1-5; D might be TRBD1 (6 bases). V dropped 2 bases and J dropped 7 bases, with 15 bases sitting between them. Looked up from germline, CDR1 is MGHDK and CDR2 is SYGVNS. The CDR3 is made up of 15 amino acids. For the CDR3, the DNA is TGTGCCAGCAGTGAAATGGGGGCCATGGCCCAGCCCCAGCATTTT. Translated, it gives CASSEMGAMAQPQHF.

The chain couples TRBV30 to TRBJ2-2, with TRBD2 identical over 11 bases. The CDR3 runs to 16 residues. J lost 6 bases, V lost 0 bases, and 6 bases had no gene match. The germline CDR1 and CDR2 sequences are GTSNPN and SVGIG (reference sequence). The CDR3 DNA sequence: TGTGCCTGGAGTGTGGGAACTAGCGGGAGACCCGGGGAGCTGTTTTTT. Translated, it gives CAWSVGTSGRPGELFF.

This clone was observed a few times. The rearrangement links TRBV7-7 to TRBJ2-5, with D unresolved. The CDR3 contains 13 residues. Germline V gene data show CDR1 as SSHAT and CDR2 as FNYEAQ (reference sequence). V was trimmed by 3 bases and J by 1 base, leaving 6 bases between them. CDR3 coding DNA: TGTGCCAGCAGCTTGTCATCCCAAGAGACCCAGTACTTC. Its protein product is CASSLSSQETQYF.

V is TRBV25-1 and J is TRBJ1-3; the D gene is possibly TRBD1 (6 bases). This CDR3 is 15 amino acids long. The ends were cut back, 5 bases at V and 3 bases at J, with 14 bases in the middle. CDR1 MGHDK and CDR2 SYGVNS come from the germline V gene. DNA of the CDR3: TGTGCCAGCAGTTCGCCAGGGGCGTATGGAAACACCATATATTTT. Protein product: CASSSPGAYGNTIYF.

This chain uses TRBV29-1 with TRBJ1-5; D uncertain. V was cut by 4 bases and J by 5 bases, with 9 bases left in between. The CDR3 runs to 12 residues. CDR1 SQVTM and CDR2 ANQGSEA come from the germline V gene. The CDR3 is CSVVTGDQPQHF. The CDR3 DNA follows: TGCAGCGTTGTGACGGGCGATCAGCCCCAGCATTTT.

CDR3 sequence reads: CASSPDGGRGYTF. CDR3 nucleotide sequence: TGTGCCAGCTCACCAGATGGGGGTCGTGGCTACACCTTC. The gene calls are TRBV18 and TRBJ1-2; perhaps TRBD1 as D (5 bases). Trimming shortened V by 2 bases and J by 7 bases, and 11 bases separated the two germline ends. The germline V gene has CDR1 KGHSH and CDR2 LQKENI. The CDR3 runs to 13 residues.

This chain uses TRBV14 with TRBJ2-5; D possibly uses TRBD1 or TRBD2 (5 bases each). Trimming shortened V by 4 bases and J by 9 bases, and 15 bases separated the two germline ends. The CDR3 consists of 13 residues. Looked up from germline, CDR1 is SGHDN and CDR2 is FVKESK. This CDR3 is CASSPLRDGAQYF. CDR3 nucleotides: TGTGCCAGCAGCCCCCTTCGGGACGGGGCCCAGTACTTC.

The chain has TRBV6-6 and TRBJ1-5; TRBD1 might be the D (5 bases). Germline V lookup: CDR1 MNHNY, CDR2 SVGAGI (reference sequence). V lost 2 bases, J lost 4 bases, and 12 bases lay in between. CDR3 length: 15 amino acids. The CDR3 sequence is CASSYPGVGNQPQHF. The CDR3 nucleotides read TGTGCCAGCAGTTACCCGGGGGTGGGGAATCAGCCCCAGCATTTT.

V gene TRBV9 combines with J gene TRBJ2-3; TRBD2 matches at 12 bases. This CDR3 contains 17 residues. Germline-derived CDR1 and CDR2 are SGDLS and YYNGEE. The V segment lost 1 base and the J segment 1 base; nucleotides outside the gene matches: 4. Here the CDR3 reads CASSVLAGGPGTDTQYF. In DNA form, the CDR3 reads TGTGCCAGCAGCGTACTAGCGGGAGGGCCGGGCACAGATACGCAGTATTTT.

V and J are TRBV5-1 and TRBJ2-5; the D is unclear. Germline V gene data show CDR1 as SGHRS and CDR2 as YFSETQ. This CDR3 has 14 amino acids. V lost 0 bases and J lost 1, with 7 bases in between. CDR3: CASSLGLPQETQYF. The CDR3 region has the DNA TGCGCCAGCAGCTTGGGGCTCCCCCAAGAGACCCAGTACTTC.

In its sample, this clone was seen a few times. The rearrangement links TRBV5-6 to TRBJ2-7, with 9 bases matching TRBD2. CDR1 is SGHDT, CDR2 YYEEEE, per germline. The CDR3 is made up of 16 amino acids. Germline trimming cut 1 base from V and 7 bases from J; bases unmatched to any gene: 12. The CDR3 here is CASSLRLAGARGEQYF. CDR3 DNA: TGTGCCAGCAGCTTGAGGTTAGCGGGGGCGCGTGGGGAGCAGTACTTC. The full variable domain, its missing parts supplied by reference TRBV5-6 and TRBJ2-7, is DAGVTQSPTHLIKTRGQQVTLRCSPKSGHDTVSWYQQALGQGPQFIFQYYEEEERQRGNFPDRFSGHQFPNYSSELNVNALLLGDSALYLCASSLRLAGARGEQYFGPGTRLTVT.

This chain connects TRBV18 to TRBJ2-6, with D hard to call. Germline CDR1 reads KGHSH; CDR2 reads LQKENI. The CDR3 totals 15 residues. Between the trimmed V and J ends, which lost 5 bases and 0 bases, there was a span of 8 bases. The CDR3 spells CASSSSTSGANVLTF. CDR3 nucleotides: TGTGCCAGCTCAAGTAGCACCTCTGGGGCCAACGTCCTGACTTTC. The whole variable domain, remainder taken from reference TRBV18 and TRBJ2-6, is NAGVMQNPRHLVRRRGQEARLRCSPMKGHSHVYWYRQLPEEGLKFMVYLQKENIIDESGMPKERFSAEFPKEGPSILRIQQVVRGDSAAYFCASSSSTSGANVLTFGAGSRLTVL.

In its sample, this clone was seen a few times. This sequence joins TRBV5-1 and TRBJ2-1, with D perhaps being TRBD1 or TRBD2 (5 bases each). Per the germline V gene, CDR1 is SGHRS and CDR2 is YFSETQ. This CDR3 is 16 amino acids long. V was cut by 0 bases and J by 0 bases, with 10 bases left in between. The CDR3 region has the DNA TGCGCCAGCAGCTTGGCCGGGGCGAGCTCCTACAATGAGCAGTTCTTC. It is translated as CASSLAGASSYNEQFF.

The genes are TRBV10-3 and TRBJ2-7, with 7 bases identical to TRBD2. V was clipped by 4 bases and J by 7 bases; unmatched bases: 1. CDR1 and CDR2 (germline): ENHRY, SYGVKD. This CDR3 has 11 residues. In DNA form, the CDR3 reads TGTGCCATCAGTGCGGGGGGAGAGCAGTACGTC. Protein sequence: CAISAGGEQYV.

A note on this clone: This sample also contains other DNA sequences that code for the same CDR3. The chain carries TRBV30 and TRBJ2-1, with 7 bases that match TRBD2. Germline CDR1 reads GTSNPN; CDR2 reads SVGIG (reference sequence). The CDR3 extends over 14 amino acids. J gave up 3 bases and V 2 bases, and 4 bases lay outside the gene matches. CDR3 sequence reads: CAWSSLAGYNEQFF. The CDR3 DNA reads TGTGCCTGGAGTTCATTAGCGGGCTACAATGAGCAGTTCTTC.

J is TRBJ1-5 and V is TRBV5-1, with D hard to call. V was trimmed by 3 bases and J by 0 bases, leaving 10 bases between them. The CDR3 spans 15 residues. CDR1 and CDR2 from the germline V gene are SGHRS and YFSETQ. CDR3 bases: TGCGCCAGCAGCTCCACACCTAATAGCAATCAGCCCCAGCATTTT. Amino acid sequence: CASSSTPNSNQPQHF.

The V gene is TRBV5-1, the J gene TRBJ1-5, with a possible D match to TRBD1 (5 bases). The V end was cut by 4 bases, the J end by 1 base, with 12 bases between. This CDR3 is 15 amino acids long. Germline CDR1 SGHRS, CDR2 YFSETQ. The CDR3 here is CASSPSGGSNQPQHF. The CDR3 DNA is TGCGCCAGCAGCCCCTCCGGGGGAAGCAATCAGCCCCAGCATTTT.